This TCR beta chain was recorded in a study of blood T cell repertoires in COVID-19. The overall study: COVID-19 samples, acute and convalescent, were from the United States, Italy and Spain.

Germline values: CDR1 SGHAT, CDR2 FQDESV (reference sequence). The V end lost 3 bases, the J end lost 6 bases, and 12 bases lay between the germline ends. The CDR3 contains 13 residues. Donors were grouped by their self-reported clinical history. The repertoire was sequenced with immunoSEQ multiplex PCR; TCRdb's copy has only in-frame clones and lacks some. The repertoire holds approximately 300,000 clones, around 90% seen once, with about 6% in the top ten. This clonotype was sampled from a woman younger than 45 who had recovered from COVID-19. Sample: PBMCs or T cells enriched from blood (not recorded which). The chain recombines TRBV11-1 with TRBJ2-7; D perhaps matches TRBD1 (6 bases). DNA for the CDR3: TGTGCCAGCAGCTTGGGGACCAGGGGCGAGCAGTACTTC. This gives the protein CASSLGTRGEQYF. The whole variable domain, filled in from reference TRBV11-1 and TRBJ2-7, reads EAEVAQSPRYKITEKSQAVAFWCDPISGHATLYWYRQILGQGPELLVQFQDESVVDDSQLPKDRFSAERLKGVDSTLKIQPAELGDSAMYLCASSLGTRGEQYFGPGTRLTVT.